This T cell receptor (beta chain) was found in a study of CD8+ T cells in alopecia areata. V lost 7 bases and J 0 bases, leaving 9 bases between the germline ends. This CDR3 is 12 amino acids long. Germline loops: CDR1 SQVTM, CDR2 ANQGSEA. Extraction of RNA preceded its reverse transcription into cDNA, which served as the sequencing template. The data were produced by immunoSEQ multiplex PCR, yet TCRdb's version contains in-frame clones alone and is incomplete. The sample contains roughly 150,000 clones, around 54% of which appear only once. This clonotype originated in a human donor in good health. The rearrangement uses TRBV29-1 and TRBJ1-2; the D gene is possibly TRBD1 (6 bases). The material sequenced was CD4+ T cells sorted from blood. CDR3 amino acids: CSGTGTNYGYTF. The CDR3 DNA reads TGCAGCGGAACAGGGACTAACTATGGCTACACCTTC.